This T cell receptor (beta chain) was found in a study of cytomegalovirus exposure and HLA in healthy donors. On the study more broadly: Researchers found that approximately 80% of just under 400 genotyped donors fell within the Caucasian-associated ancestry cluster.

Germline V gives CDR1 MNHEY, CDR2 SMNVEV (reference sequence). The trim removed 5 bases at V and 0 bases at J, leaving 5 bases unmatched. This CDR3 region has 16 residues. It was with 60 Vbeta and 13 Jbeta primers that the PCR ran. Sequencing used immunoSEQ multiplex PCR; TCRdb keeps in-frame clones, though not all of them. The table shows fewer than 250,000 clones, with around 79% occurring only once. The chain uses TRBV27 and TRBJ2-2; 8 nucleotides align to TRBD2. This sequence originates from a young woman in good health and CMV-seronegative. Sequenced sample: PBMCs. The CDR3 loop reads CASSTRGATNTGELFF. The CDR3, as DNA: TGTGCCAGCAGTACGCGGGGGGCTACGAACACCGGGGAGCTGTTTTTT.